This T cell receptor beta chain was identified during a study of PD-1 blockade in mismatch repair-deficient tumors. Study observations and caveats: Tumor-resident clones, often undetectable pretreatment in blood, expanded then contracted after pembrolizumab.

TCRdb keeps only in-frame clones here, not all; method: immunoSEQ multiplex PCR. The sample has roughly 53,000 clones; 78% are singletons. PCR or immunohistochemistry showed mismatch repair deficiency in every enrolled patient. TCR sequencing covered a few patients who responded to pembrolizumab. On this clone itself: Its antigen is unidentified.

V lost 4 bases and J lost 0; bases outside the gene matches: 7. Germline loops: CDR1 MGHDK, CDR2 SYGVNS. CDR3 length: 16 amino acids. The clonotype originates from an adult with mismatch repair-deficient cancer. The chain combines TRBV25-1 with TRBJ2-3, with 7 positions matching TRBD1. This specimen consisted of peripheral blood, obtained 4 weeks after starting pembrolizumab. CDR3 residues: CASSVRQGTSTDTQYF. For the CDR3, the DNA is TGTGCCAGCAGTGTCAGACAGGGAACAAGCACAGATACGCAGTATTTT.